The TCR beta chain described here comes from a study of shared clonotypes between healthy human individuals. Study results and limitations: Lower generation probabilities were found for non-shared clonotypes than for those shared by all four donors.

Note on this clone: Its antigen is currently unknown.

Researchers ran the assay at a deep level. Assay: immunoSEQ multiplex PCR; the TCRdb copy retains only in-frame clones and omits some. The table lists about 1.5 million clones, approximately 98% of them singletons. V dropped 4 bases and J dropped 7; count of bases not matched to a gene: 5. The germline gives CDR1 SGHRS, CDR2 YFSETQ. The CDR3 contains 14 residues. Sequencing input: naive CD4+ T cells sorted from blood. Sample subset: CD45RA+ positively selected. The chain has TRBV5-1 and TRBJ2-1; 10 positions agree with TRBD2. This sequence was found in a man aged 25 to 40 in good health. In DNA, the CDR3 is TGCGCCAGCAGCACAACTAGCGGGGAGAATGAGCAGTTCTTC. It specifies CASSTTSGENEQFF.